A single sample gave rise to the 17 T cell receptor beta chains below, sequenced in a study of cytomegalovirus exposure and HLA in healthy donors (dated by TCRdb to about 2017). Libraries were made using the immunoSEQ multiplex PCR assay. TCRdb retrieved this table from immuneACCESS and kept in-frame rearrangements only. Not all clones are present; in checked studies, unresolved V genes account for under half, and no reason is known for the remainder. For this sample there are about 130,000 clones; approximately 95% appear just once. The ten largest clones represent 1.5% to 2% of the sample. Sequencing was done on a sample of PBMCs. The source is a man aged 18 to 30 in good health and CMV-seronegative.

The chain links TRBV4-1 to TRBJ2-7, with 7 bases aligning to TRBD1. Per the germline V gene, CDR1 is MGHRA and CDR2 is YSYEKL. V trimming: 4 bases; J trimming: 0 bases; junction bases outside the gene matches: 9. The CDR3 has 16 amino acids. The DNA of the CDR3 is TGCGCCAGCAGCCTCAACTCCGGACAGGTCTCCTACGAGCAGTACTTC. Translation gives CASSLNSGQVSYEQYF.

This sequence joins TRBV27 and TRBJ2-3; 14 nucleotides line up with TRBD2. V trimming: 4 bases; J trimming: 4 bases; junction bases outside the gene matches: 4. In germline, CDR1 is MNHEY, CDR2 SMNVEV (reference sequence). The CDR3 contains 16 residues. Here the CDR3 DNA reads TGTGCCAGCAGTTCCGGGACTAGCGGGAGCGCAGATACGCAGTATTTT. Its protein is CASSSGTSGSADTQYF.

CDR3 coding DNA: TGTGCCAGCAGCGCCAACTGGGGGACAGGCCCGATGGAGACCCAGTACTTC. Its protein is CASSANWGTGPMETQYF. The chain carries TRBV9 and TRBJ2-5; TRBD1 matches at 8 bases. With 3 bases clipped from V and 5 bases from J, the junction kept 15 bases outside the gene matches. From germline, CDR1 is SGDLS and CDR2 YYNGEE. The CDR3 covers 17 residues. Using reference TRBV9 and TRBJ2-5 for the parts outside the CDR3, the full variable domain is DSGVTQTPKHLITATGQRVTLRCSPRSGDLSVYWYQQSLDQGLQFLIQYYNGEERAKGNILERFSAQQFPDLHSELNLSSLELGDSALYFCASSANWGTGPMETQYFGPGTRLLVL.

This sequence joins TRBV12-5 and TRBJ2-1; 9 bases fit TRBD2. The length of the CDR3 is 15 residues. The V and J ends lost 4 bases and 6 bases, in that order; junction bases with no gene match: 7. CDR1 and CDR2 (germline): LGHNT, FRNRAP. Here the CDR3 DNA reads TGTGCTAGTGGTTCACCGCGGGAGGGCCGCAATGAGCAGTTCTTC. Its protein product is CASGSPREGRNEQFF.

The chain uses TRBV6-1 and TRBJ1-1, with 7 bases fitting TRBD1. V was pared by 3 bases and J by 7 bases, with 8 bases of the junction left unmatched. The CDR3 runs 14 residues. Germline assignment: CDR1 MNHNS and CDR2 SASEGT. For the CDR3, the DNA is TGTGCCAGCAGTGAGGAAGGGGGCTTGGTTGAAGCTTTCTTT. Protein: CASSEEGGLVEAFF.

To note about this clone: This CDR3 is also generated by other DNA sequences in the sample. The chain recombines TRBV11-3 with TRBJ2-3, with D perhaps matching TRBD2 (6 bases). This CDR3 has 14 amino acids. The germline V gene encodes CDR1 SGHNT and CDR2 YENEEA. V shed 1 base and J shed 5 bases, with 10 bases lying between them. In DNA form, the CDR3 reads TGTGCCAGCAGCTTAGCTGGGGGAGGAGATACGCAGTATTTT. Translating it yields CASSLAGGGDTQYF.

The rearrangement uses TRBV5-1 and TRBJ2-7, with D tentatively TRBD2 (6 bases). The V and J ends lost 5 bases and 2 bases respectively, with 11 bases between them. The CDR3 totals 13 residues. CDR1 is SGHRS and CDR2 is YFSETQ in the germline V gene. The CDR3 loop is CASSREYTYEQYF. For the CDR3, the DNA is TGCGCCAGCAGTCGGGAGTACACCTACGAGCAGTACTTC.

V gene TRBV5-1 combines with J gene TRBJ2-1; D possibly corresponds to TRBD2 (6 bases). The V end lost 0 bases, the J end lost 3 bases, and 10 bases lay between the germline ends. In germline, CDR1 is SGHRS, CDR2 YFSETQ. This CDR3 has 15 residues. CDR3 DNA sequence: TGCGCCAGCAGCTTGGGGACGGACTACTACAATGAGCAGTTCTTC. It encodes CASSLGTDYYNEQFF.

V usage is TRBV19 and J usage is TRBJ2-7; TRBD1 agrees at 10 bases. Looked up from germline, CDR1 is LNHDA and CDR2 is SQIVND (reference sequence). V gave up 4 bases and J gave up 5 bases; unmatched junction bases: 5. This CDR3 contains 14 residues. CDR3 amino acids: CASSTGTGADEQYF. The CDR3, as DNA: TGTGCCAGTAGTACCGGGACAGGGGCCGACGAGCAGTACTTC.

The chain uses TRBV19 and TRBJ1-1, with 11 bases aligning to TRBD1. The junction had 2 bases not matched to a gene; V was cut back by 7 bases and J by 4 bases. The CDR3 sequence is 13 residues long. CDR1 and CDR2 (germline): LNHDA, SQIVND (reference sequence). The CDR3 sequence is CASIGTGGTEAFF. CDR3 coding DNA: TGTGCCAGTATCGGGACAGGGGGCACTGAAGCTTTCTTT.

The rearrangement links TRBV4-1 to TRBJ2-6; tentative D call: TRBD2 (6 bases). Between the trimmed V and J ends, which lost 7 bases and 2 bases, there was a span of 18 bases. The CDR3 is made up of 17 amino acids. Germline V gives CDR1 MGHRA, CDR2 YSYEKL. The CDR3 bases are TGCGCCAGCAACCCTAGAGGGGACTTGGCTGGGGCCAACGTCCTGACTTTC. Translated: CASNPRGDLAGANVLTF.

The V gene is TRBV11-1, the J gene TRBJ2-3, with TRBD2 identical over 9 bases. The CDR3 length is 15 residues. Looked up from germline, CDR1 is SGHAT and CDR2 is FQDESV (reference sequence). V was clipped by 3 bases and J by 2 bases; unmatched bases: 3. The CDR3: CASSFLAGATDTQYF. In nucleotides, the CDR3 is TGTGCCAGCAGCTTCTTAGCGGGAGCCACAGATACGCAGTATTTT.

This clone was seen more than once but under ten times. The V gene is TRBV7-2, the J gene TRBJ1-1; tentatively, D is TRBD1 (6 bases). This CDR3 has 15 amino acids. V shed 1 base and J shed 4 bases, with 13 bases lying between them. Germline V gene sequence: CDR1 SGHTA, CDR2 FQGNSA. This chain's CDR3 is CASSLVTRGATEAFF. CDR3 nucleotides: TGTGCCAGCAGCTTAGTTACTCGGGGGGCCACTGAAGCTTTCTTT.

This chain joins TRBV7-2 and TRBJ1-2; possibly TRBD1 for D (6 bases). There are 14 residues in the CDR3. Trimming shortened V by 3 bases and J by 6 bases, and 14 bases separated the two germline ends. Germline values: CDR1 SGHTA, CDR2 FQGNSA. Here the CDR3 reads CASSFSSTGHGYTF. The DNA for the CDR3 is TGTGCCAGCAGCTTTAGTTCTACAGGGCATGGCTACACCTTC.

The V call is TRBV7-6, the J call TRBJ1-2, with D hard to call. V was pared by 1 base and J by 0 bases, with 9 bases between. Germline assignment: CDR1 SGHVS and CDR2 FNYEAQ. This CDR3 is 15 amino acids long. In DNA, the CDR3 is TGTGCCAGCAGCTTAGACGGAGGCCCTAACTATGGCTACACCTTC. Its translation is CASSLDGGPNYGYTF.

This clone was seen only once. This chain links TRBV5-1 with TRBJ2-3, with no clear D. This CDR3 region has 15 residues. From germline, CDR1 is SGHRS and CDR2 YFSETQ. V was pared by 0 bases and J by 2 bases, with 10 bases between. CDR3 nucleotides: TGCGCCAGCAGCTTGGCCGAGGCGGACACAGATACGCAGTATTTT. As protein: CASSLAEADTDTQYF.

The chain joins TRBV7-9 to TRBJ2-7; 11 nucleotides line up with TRBD2. CDR3 length equals 16 residues. V shed 5 bases, J shed 0 bases, and the junction held 6 bases outside the gene matches. Germline V lookup: CDR1 SEHNR, CDR2 FQNEAQ (reference sequence). The CDR3 DNA is TGTGCCAGCAGCCAGACTAGCGGGATGAGCTCCTACGAGCAGTACTTC. Residues: CASSQTSGMSSYEQYF.